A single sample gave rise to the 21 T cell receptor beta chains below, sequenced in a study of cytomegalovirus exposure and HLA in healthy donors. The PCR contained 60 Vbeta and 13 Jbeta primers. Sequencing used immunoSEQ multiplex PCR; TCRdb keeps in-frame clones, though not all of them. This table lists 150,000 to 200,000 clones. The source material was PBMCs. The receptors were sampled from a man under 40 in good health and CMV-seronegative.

The CDR3 nucleotides are TGTGCCAGCAGCCCCAGGTTTGGCAATGAGCAGTTCTTC. Translated, it gives CASSPRFGNEQFF. The V gene is TRBV7-2, the J gene TRBJ2-1; D unclear. The CDR3 is 13 amino acids. The ends were cut back, 5 bases at V and 6 bases at J, with 11 bases in the middle. Germline values: CDR1 SGHTA, CDR2 FQGNSA.

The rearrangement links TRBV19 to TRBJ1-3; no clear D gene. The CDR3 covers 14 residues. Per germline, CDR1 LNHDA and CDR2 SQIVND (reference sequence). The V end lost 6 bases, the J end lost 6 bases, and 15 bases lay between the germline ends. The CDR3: CASSRESGVNTIYF. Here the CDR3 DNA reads TGTGCCAGTAGCCGGGAGAGTGGCGTAAACACCATATATTTT.

The CDR3 DNA sequence: TGTGCCAGCAGCCCAACCTCCTTAAGCCGGTTCCGGGCTGAAGCTTTCTTT. Translated: CASSPTSLSRFRAEAFF. This chain joins TRBV16 and TRBJ1-1, with no clear D. The V gene's germline CDR1 is KGHSY and CDR2 FQNENV. The V gene lost 4 bases and the J gene lost 6 bases, with 24 bases spanning the gap. This CDR3 contains 17 residues.

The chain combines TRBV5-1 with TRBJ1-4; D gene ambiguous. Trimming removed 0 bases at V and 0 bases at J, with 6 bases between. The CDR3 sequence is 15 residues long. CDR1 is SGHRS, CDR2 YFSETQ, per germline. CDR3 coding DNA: TGCGCCAGCAGCTTGGTTCCCACAACTAATGAAAAACTGTTTTTT. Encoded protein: CASSLVPTTNEKLFF. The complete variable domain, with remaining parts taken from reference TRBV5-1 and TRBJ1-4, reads KAGVTQTPRYLIKTRGQQVTLSCSPISGHRSVSWYQQTPGQGLQFLFEYFSETQRNKGNFPGRFSGRQFSNSRSEMNVSTLELGDSALYLCASSLVPTTNEKLFFGSGTQLSVL.

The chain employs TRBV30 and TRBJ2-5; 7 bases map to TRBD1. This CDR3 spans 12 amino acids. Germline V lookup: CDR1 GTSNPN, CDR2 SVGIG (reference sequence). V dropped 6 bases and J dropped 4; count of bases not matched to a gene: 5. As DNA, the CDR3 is TGTGCCTGCGACAGGGCGTCAGAGACCCAGTACTTC. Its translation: CACDRASETQYF.

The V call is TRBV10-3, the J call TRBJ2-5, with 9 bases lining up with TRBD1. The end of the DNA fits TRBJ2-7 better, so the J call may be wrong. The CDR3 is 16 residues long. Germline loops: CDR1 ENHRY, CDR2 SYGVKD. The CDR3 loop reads CAISAMTGTGRPEQYF. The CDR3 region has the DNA TGTGCCATCAGCGCAATGACCGGGACAGGGAGGCCCGAGCAGTACTTC.

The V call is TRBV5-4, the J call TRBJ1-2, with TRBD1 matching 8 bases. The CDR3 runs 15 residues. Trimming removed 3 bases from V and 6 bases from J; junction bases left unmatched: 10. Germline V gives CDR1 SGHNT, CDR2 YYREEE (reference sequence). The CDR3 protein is CASSYRDRSINGYTF. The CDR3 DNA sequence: TGTGCCAGCAGCTATAGGGACAGGTCGATTAATGGCTACACCTTC. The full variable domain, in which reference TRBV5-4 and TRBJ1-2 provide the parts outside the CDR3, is ETGVTQSPTHLIKTRGQQVTLRCSSQSGHNTVSWYQQALGQGPQFIFQYYREEENGRGNFPPRFSGLQFPNYSSELNVNALELDDSALYLCASSYRDRSINGYTFGSGTRLTVV.

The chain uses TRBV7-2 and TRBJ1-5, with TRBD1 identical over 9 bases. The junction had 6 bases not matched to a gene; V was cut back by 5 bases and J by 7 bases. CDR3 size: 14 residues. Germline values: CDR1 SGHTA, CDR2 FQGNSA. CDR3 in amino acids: CASSDGTGWQPQHF. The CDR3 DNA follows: TGTGCCAGCAGCGACGGGACAGGGTGGCAGCCCCAGCATTTT.

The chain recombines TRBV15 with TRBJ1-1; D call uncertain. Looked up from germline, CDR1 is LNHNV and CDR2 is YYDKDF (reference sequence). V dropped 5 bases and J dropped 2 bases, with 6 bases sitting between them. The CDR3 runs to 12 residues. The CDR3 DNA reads TGTGCCACCAGCCCCCTAAACACTGAAGCTTTCTTT. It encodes CATSPLNTEAFF.

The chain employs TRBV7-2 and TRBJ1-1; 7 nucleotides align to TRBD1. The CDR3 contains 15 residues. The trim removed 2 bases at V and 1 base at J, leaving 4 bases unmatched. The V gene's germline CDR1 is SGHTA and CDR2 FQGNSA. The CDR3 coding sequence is TGTGCCAGCAGCTTAAGGACAGGAGGGAACACTGAAGCTTTCTTT. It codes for CASSLRTGGNTEAFF.

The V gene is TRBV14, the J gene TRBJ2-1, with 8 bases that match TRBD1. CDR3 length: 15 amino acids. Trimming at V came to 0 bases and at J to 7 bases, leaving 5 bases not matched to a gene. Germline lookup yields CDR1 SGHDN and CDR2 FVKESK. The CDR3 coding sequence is TGTGCCAGCAGCCAAGATTGGGACAGGAGGAATGAGCAGTTCTTC. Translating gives CASSQDWDRRNEQFF.

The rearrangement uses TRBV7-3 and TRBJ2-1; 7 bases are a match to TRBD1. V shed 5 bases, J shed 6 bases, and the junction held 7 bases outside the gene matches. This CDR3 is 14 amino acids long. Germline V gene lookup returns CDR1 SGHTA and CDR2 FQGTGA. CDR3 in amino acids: CASSQRQGVNEQFF. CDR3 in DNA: TGTGCCAGCAGCCAACGACAGGGAGTCAATGAGCAGTTCTTC.

For the CDR3, the DNA is TGTGCCAGCAGCCCTGGACTAGCGGGAGATACTGAGCAGTTCTTC. It specifies CASSPGLAGDTEQFF. The chain links TRBV5-4 to TRBJ2-1, with TRBD2 matching over 13 bases. The CDR3 is 15 amino acids. From germline, CDR1 is SGHNT and CDR2 YYREEE (reference sequence). V was clipped by 4 bases and J by 9 bases; unmatched bases: 7.

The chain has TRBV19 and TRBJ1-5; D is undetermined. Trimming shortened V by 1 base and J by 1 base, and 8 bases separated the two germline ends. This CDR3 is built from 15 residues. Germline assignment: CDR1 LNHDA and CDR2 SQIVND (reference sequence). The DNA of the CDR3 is TGTGCCAGTAGTATAGTCGGCGGAAGCAATCAGCCCCAGCATTTT. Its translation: CASSIVGGSNQPQHF.

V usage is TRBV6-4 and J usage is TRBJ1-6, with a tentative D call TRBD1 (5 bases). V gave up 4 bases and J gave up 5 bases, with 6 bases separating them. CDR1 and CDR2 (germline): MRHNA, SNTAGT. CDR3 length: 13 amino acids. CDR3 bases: TGTGCCAGCAGTGCAGGGAATAATTCACCCCTCCACTTT. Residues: CASSAGNNSPLHF.

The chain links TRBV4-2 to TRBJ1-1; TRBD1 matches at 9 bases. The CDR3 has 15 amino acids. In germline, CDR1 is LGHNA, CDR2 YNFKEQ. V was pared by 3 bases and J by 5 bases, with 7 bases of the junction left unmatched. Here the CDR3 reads CASSQGGQGGTEAFF. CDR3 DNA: TGTGCCAGCAGCCAGGGGGGACAGGGTGGTACTGAAGCTTTCTTT.

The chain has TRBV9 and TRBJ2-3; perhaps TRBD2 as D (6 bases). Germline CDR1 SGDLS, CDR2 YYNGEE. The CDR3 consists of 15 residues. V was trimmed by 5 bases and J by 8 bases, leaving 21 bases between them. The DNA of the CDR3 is TGTGCCAGCAGTGCCTTTGCGGGGTGGAAGGTTACGCAGTATTTT. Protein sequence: CASSAFAGWKVTQYF.

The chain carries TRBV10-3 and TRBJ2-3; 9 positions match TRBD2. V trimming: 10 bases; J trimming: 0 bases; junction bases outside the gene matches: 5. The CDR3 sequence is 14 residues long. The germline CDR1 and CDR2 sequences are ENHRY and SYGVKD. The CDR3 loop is CATVSGGSTDTQYF. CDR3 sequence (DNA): TGTGCCACCGTTAGCGGGGGCAGCACAGATACGCAGTATTTT.

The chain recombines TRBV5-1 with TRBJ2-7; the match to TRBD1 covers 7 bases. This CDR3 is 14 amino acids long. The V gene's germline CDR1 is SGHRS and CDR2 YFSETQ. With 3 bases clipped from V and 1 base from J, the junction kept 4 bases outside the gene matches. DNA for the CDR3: TGCGCCAGCAGCTCTTTGACAGGGTCCTACGAGCAGTACTTC. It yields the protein CASSSLTGSYEQYF.

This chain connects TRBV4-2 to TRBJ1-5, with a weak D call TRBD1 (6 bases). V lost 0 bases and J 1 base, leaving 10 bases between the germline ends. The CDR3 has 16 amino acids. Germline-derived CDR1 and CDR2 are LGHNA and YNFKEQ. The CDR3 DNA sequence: TGTGCCAGCAGCCAAGACGGGACATCGAGCAATCAGCCCCAGCATTTT. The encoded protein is CASSQDGTSSNQPQHF.

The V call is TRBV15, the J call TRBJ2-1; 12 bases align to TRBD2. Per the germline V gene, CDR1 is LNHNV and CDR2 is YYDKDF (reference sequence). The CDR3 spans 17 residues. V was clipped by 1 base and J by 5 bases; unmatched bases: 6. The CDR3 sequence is CATSRAFGLAGNNEQFF. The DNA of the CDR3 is TGTGCCACCAGCAGAGCCTTCGGACTAGCGGGAAACAATGAGCAGTTCTTC.